Sequencing of this T cell receptor beta chain was carried out in a study of blood T cell repertoires in COVID-19. Study information: Researchers got acute and convalescent COVID-19 samples from the United States, Italy and Spain. From T cells, B-cell-depleted T cells, or PBMCs came the material, which was cDNA or gDNA.

Allocation to cohorts depended on clinical history reported by the participants. The recovered donors of Cohort 3 showed two negative PCRs, clearance, or symptom resolution. Only in-frame clones appear in the TCRdb table, and some are missing; sequencing was by immunoSEQ multiplex PCR. The sample shows some 260,000 clones, approximately 90% of them seen only once. V was clipped by 6 bases and J by 7 bases; unmatched bases: 9. The CDR3 covers 14 residues. Germline loops: CDR1 KGHSH, CDR2 LQKENI. The sample was PBMCs or T cells enriched from blood (not recorded which). The chain is built from TRBV18 and TRBJ2-1; 7 nucleotides match TRBD1. The origin of this receptor is a woman aged 18-29 years who had recovered from COVID-19. The CDR3 DNA reads as TGTGCCAGCTCTCCAGACGACAGGGTTAATGAGCAGTTCTTC. It specifies CASSPDDRVNEQFF.